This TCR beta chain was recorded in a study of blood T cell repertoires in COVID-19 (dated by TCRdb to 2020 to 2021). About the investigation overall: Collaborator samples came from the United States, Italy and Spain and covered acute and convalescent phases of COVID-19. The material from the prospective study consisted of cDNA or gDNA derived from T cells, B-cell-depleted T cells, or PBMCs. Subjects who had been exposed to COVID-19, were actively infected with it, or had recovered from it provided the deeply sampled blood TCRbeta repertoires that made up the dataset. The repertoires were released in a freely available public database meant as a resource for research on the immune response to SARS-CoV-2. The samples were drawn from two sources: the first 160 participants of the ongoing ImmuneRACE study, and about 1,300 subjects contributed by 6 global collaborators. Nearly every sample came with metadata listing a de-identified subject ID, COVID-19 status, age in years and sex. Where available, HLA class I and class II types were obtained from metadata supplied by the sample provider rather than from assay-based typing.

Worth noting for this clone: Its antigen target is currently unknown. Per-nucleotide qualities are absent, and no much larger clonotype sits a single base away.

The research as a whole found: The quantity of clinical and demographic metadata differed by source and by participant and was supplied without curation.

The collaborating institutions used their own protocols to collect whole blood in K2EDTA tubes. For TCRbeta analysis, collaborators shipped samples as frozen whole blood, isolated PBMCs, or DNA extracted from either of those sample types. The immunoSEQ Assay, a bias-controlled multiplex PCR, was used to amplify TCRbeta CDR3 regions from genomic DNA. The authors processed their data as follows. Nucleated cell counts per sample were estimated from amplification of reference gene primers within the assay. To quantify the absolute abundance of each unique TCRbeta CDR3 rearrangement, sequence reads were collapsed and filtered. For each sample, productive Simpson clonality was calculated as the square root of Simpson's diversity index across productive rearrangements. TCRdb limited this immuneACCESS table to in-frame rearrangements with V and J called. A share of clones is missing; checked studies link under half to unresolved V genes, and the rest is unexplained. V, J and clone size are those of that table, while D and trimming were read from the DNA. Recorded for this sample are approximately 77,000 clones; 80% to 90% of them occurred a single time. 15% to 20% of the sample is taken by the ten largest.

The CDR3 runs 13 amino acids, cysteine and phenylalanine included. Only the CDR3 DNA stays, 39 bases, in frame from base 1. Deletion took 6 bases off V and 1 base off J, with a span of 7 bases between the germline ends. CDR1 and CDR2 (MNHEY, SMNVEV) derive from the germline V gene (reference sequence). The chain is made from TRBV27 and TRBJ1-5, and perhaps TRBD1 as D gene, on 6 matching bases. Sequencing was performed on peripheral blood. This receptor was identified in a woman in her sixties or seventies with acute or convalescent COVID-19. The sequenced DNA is TGTGCCAGCAGAGACAGGAGCAATCAGCCCCAGCATTTT. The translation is CASRDRSNQPQHF.